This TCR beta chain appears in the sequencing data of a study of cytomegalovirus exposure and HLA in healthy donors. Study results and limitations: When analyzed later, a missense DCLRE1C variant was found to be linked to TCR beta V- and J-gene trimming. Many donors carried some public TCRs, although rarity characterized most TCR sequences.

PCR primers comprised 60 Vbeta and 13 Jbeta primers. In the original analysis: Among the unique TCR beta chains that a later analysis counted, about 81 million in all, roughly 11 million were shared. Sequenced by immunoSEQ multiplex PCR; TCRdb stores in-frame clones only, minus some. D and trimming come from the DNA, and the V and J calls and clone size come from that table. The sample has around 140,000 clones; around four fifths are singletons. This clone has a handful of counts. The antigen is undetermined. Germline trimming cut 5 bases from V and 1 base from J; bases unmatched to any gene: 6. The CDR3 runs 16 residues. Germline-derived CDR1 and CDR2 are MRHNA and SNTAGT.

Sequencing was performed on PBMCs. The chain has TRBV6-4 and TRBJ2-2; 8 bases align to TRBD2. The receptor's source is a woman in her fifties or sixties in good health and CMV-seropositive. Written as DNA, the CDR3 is TGTGCCAGCAGTTCAGCGGGAGAGCTGAACACCGGGGAGCTGTTTTTT. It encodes CASSSAGELNTGELFF.